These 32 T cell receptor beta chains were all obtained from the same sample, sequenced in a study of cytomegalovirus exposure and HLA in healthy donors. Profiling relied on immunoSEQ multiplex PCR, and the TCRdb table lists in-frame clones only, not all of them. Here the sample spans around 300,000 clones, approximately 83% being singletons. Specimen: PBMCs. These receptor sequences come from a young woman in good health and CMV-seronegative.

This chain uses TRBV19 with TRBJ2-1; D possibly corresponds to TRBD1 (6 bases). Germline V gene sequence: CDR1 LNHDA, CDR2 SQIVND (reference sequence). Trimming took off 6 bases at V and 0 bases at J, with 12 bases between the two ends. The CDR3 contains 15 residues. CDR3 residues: CASSRQGFSYNEQFF. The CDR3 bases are TGTGCCAGTAGCCGCCAGGGGTTCTCCTACAATGAGCAGTTCTTC.

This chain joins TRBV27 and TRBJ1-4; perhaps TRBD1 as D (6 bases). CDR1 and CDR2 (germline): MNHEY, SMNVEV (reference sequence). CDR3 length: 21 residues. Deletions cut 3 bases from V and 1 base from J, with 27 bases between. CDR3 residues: CASSFLDRTVLPRETNEKLFF. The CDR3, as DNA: TGTGCCAGCAGTTTCCTCGATCGGACAGTTTTACCCAGGGAAACTAATGAAAAACTGTTTTTT.

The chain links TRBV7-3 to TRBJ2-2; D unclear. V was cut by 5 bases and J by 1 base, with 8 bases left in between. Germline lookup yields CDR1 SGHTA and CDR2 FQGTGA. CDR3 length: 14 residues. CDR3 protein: CASSPGLNTGELFF. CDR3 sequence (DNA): TGTGCCAGCAGCCCCGGGTTGAACACCGGGGAGCTGTTTTTT.

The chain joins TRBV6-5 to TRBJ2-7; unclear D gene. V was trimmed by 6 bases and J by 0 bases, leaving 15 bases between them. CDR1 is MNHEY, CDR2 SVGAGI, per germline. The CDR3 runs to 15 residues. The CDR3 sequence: CASSPEPSGSYEQYF. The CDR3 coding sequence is TGTGCCAGCAGCCCCGAGCCCTCCGGCTCCTACGAGCAGTACTTC.

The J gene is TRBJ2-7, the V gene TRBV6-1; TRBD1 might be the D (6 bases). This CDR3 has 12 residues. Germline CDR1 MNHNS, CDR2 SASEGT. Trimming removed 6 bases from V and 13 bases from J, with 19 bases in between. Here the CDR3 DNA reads TGTGCCAGCAGGGGACATGTTAGACCCATCTACTTC. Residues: CASRGHVRPIYF.

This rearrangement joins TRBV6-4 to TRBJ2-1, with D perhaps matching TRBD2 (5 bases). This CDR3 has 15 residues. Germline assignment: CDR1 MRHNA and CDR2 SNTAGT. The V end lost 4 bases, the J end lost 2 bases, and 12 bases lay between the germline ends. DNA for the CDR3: TGTGCCAGCAGTGTTAGTAGCGACACCTACAATGAGCAGTTCTTC. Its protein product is CASSVSSDTYNEQFF.

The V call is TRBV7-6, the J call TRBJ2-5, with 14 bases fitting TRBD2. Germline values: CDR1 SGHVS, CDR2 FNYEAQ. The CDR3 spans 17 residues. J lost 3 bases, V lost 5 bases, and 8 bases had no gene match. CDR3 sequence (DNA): TGTGCCAGCAGCCTCGGACTAGCGGGGGGCGAGGAAGAGACCCAGTACTTC. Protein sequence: CASSLGLAGGEEETQYF.

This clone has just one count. The CDR3 spells CASSPWPNTGELFF. Here the CDR3 DNA reads TGCGCCAGCAGCCCCTGGCCGAACACCGGGGAGCTGTTTTTT. V is TRBV5-1 and J is TRBJ2-2; D gene uncertain. This CDR3 comprises 14 residues. Germline CDR1 reads SGHRS; CDR2 reads YFSETQ. V lost 4 bases to trimming and J lost 0 bases, with 7 bases between them. The whole variable domain, filled in from reference TRBV5-1 and TRBJ2-2, reads KAGVTQTPRYLIKTRGQQVTLSCSPISGHRSVSWYQQTPGQGLQFLFEYFSETQRNKGNFPGRFSGRQFSNSRSEMNVSTLELGDSALYLCASSPWPNTGELFFGEGSRLTVL.

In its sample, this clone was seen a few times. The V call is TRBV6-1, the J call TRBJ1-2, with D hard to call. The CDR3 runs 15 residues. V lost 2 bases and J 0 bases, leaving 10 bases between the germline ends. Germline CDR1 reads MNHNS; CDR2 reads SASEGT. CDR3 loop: CASSEPSGANYGYTF. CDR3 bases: TGTGCCAGCAGTGAACCGAGCGGAGCTAACTATGGCTACACCTTC.

The CDR3 reads CASSFVGDTEAFF. The CDR3 coding sequence is TGTGCCAGCAGCTTCGTCGGAGACACTGAAGCTTTCTTT. The chain carries TRBV11-1 and TRBJ1-1; no clear D gene. The CDR3 loop spans 13 amino acids. Trimming left V 3 bases short and J 3 bases short, with 8 bases between. The germline gives CDR1 SGHAT, CDR2 FQDESV (reference sequence).

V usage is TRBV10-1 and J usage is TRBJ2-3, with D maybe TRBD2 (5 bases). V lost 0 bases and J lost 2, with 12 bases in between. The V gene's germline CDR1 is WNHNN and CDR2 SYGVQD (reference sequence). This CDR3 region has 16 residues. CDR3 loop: CASSESGSGYTDTQYF. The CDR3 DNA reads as TGCGCCAGCAGTGAGTCAGGGAGCGGATACACAGATACGCAGTATTTT.

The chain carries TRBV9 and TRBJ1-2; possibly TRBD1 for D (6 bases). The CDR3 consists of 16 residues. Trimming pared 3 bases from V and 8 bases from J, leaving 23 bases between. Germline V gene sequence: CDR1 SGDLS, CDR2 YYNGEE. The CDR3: CASSARVGALSLGYTF. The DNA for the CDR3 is TGTGCCAGCAGCGCCCGGGTGGGGGCCCTTTCGTTGGGCTACACCTTC.

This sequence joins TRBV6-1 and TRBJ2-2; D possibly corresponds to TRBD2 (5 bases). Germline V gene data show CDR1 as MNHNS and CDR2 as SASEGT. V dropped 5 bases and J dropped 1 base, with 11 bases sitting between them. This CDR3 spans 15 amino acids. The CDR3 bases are TGTGCCAGCAGTTTACGGACTTTGAACACCGGGGAGCTGTTTTTT. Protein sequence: CASSLRTLNTGELFF.

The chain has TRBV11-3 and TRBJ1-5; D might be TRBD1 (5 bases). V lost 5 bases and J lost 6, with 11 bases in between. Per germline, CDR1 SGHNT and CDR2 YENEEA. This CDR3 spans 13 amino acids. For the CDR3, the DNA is TGTGCCAGCAGCCCACGGGGGGGTCAGCCCCAGCATTTT. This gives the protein CASSPRGGQPQHF. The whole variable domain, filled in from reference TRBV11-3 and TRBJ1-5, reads EAGVVQSPRYKIIEKKQPVAFWCNPISGHNTLYWYLQNLGQGPELLIRYENEEAVDDSQLPKDRFSAERLKGVDSTLKIQPAELGDSAVYLCASSPRGGQPQHFGDGTRLSIL.

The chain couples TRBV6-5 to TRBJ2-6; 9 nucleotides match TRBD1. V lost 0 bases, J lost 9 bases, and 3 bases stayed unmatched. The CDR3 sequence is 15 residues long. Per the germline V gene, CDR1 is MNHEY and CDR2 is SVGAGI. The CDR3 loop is CASSYSTGGGNVLTF. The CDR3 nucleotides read TGTGCCAGCAGTTACTCGACAGGGGGAGGCAACGTCCTGACTTTC.

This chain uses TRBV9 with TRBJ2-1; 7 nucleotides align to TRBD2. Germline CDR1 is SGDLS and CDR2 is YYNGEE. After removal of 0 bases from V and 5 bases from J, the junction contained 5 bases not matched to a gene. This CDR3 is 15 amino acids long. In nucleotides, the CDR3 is TGTGCCAGCAGCGTAGGATCTAGCGGAGACAATGAGCAGTTCTTC. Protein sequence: CASSVGSSGDNEQFF.

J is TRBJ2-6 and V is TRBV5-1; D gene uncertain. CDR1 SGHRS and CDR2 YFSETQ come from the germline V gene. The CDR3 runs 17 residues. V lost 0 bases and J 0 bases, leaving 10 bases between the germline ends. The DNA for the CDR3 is TGCGCCAGCAGCTTGGCGAAGCATACCTCTGGGGCCAACGTCCTGACTTTC. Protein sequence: CASSLAKHTSGANVLTF.

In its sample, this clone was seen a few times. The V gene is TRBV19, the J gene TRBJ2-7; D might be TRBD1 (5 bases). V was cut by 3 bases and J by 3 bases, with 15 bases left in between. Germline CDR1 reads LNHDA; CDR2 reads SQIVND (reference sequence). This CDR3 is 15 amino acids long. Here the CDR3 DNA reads TGTGCCAGTAGTATTAATGGGCGGACAATCTACGAGCAGTACTTC. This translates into CASSINGRTIYEQYF.

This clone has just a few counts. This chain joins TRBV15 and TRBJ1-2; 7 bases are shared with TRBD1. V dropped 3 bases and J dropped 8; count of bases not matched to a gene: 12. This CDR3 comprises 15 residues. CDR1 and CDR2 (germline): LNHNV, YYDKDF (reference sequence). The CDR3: CATSSPQGLSGGYTF. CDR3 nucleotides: TGTGCCACCAGCAGCCCACAGGGGTTAAGTGGAGGCTACACCTTC.

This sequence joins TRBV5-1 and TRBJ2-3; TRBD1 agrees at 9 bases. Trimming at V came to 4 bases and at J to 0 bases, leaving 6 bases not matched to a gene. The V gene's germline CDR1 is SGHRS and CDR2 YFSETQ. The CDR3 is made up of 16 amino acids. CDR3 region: CASSPGQGTSTDTQYF. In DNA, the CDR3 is TGCGCCAGCAGCCCGGGACAGGGAACTAGCACAGATACGCAGTATTTT. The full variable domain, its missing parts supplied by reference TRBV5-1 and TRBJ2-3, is KAGVTQTPRYLIKTRGQQVTLSCSPISGHRSVSWYQQTPGQGLQFLFEYFSETQRNKGNFPGRFSGRQFSNSRSEMNVSTLELGDSALYLCASSPGQGTSTDTQYFGPGTRLTVL.

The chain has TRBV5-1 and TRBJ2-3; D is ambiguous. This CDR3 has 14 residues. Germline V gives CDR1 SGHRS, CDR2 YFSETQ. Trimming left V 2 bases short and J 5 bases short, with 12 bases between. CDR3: CASSLGGAGDTQYF. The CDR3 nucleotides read TGCGCCAGCAGCTTAGGCGGAGCTGGAGATACGCAGTATTTT.

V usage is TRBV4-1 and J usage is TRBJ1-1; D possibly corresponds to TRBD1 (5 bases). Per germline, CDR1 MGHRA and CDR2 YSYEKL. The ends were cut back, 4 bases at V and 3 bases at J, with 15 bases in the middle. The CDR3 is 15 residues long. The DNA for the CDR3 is TGCGCCAGCAGCCCCCAACGGGGGAAGGACACTGAAGCTTTCTTT. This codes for CASSPQRGKDTEAFF.

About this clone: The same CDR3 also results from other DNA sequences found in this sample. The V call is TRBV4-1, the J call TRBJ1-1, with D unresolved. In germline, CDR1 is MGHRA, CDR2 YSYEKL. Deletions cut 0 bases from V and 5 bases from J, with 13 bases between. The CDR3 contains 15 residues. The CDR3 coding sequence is TGCGCCAGCAGCCAAGAGGAGGGAATAAGGACTGAAGCTTTCTTT. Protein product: CASSQEEGIRTEAFF.

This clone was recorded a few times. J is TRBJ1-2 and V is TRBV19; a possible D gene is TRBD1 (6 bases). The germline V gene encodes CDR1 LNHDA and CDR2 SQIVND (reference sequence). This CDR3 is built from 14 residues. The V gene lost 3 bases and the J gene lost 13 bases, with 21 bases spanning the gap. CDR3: CASSIGSPGDRVTF. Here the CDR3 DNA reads TGTGCCAGTAGTATCGGCTCTCCAGGGGATCGGGTCACCTTC.

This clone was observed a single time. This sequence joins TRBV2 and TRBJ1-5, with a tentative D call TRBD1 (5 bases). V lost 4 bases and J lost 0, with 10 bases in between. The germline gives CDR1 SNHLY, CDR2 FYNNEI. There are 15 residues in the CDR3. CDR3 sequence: CASSGQILSNQPQHF. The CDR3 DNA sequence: TGTGCCAGCAGTGGACAGATCCTTAGCAATCAGCCCCAGCATTTT.

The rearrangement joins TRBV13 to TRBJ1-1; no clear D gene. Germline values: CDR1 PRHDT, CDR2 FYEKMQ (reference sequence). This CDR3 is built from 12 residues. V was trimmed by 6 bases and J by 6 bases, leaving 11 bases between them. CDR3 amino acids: CASSPGASEAFF. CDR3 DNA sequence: TGTGCCAGCAGTCCCGGAGCTTCTGAAGCTTTCTTT.

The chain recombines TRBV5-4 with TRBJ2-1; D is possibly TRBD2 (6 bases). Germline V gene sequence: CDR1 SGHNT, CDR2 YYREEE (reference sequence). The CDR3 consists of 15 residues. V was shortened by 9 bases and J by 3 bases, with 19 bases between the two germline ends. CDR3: CATIRRDFGYNEQFF. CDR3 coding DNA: TGTGCCACCATACGGCGGGATTTCGGCTACAATGAGCAGTTCTTC.

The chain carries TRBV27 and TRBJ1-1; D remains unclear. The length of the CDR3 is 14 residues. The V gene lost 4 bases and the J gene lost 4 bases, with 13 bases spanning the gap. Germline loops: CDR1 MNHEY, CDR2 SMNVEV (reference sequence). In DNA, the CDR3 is TGTGCCAGCAGTTCACCGGGTTTGTTCACTGAAGCTTTCTTT. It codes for CASSSPGLFTEAFF.

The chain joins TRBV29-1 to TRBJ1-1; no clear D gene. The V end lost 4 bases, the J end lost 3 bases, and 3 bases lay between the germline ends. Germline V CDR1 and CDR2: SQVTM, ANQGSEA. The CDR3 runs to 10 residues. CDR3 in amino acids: CSVGDTEAFF. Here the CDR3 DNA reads TGCAGCGTTGGAGACACTGAAGCTTTCTTT.

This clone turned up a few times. The DNA for the CDR3 is TGTGCCAGCCGGACTGCCTCTAATGAAAAACTGTTTTTT. Encoded protein: CASRTASNEKLFF. The chain uses TRBV7-6 and TRBJ1-4; no definite D call. Germline CDR1 is SGHVS and CDR2 is FNYEAQ. This CDR3 has 13 residues. Trimming removed 8 bases at V and 3 bases at J, with 10 bases between.

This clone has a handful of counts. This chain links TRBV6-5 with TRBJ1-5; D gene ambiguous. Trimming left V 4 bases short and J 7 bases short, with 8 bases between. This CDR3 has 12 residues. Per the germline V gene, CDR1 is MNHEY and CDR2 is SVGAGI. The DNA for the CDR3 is TGTGCCAGCAGTTCCGGGTACCAGCCCCAGCATTTT. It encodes CASSSGYQPQHF.

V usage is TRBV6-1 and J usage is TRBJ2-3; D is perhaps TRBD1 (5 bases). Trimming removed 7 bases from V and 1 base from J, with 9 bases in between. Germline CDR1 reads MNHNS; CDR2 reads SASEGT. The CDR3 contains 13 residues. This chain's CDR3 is CASKQGGTDTQYF. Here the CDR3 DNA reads TGTGCCAGCAAGCAGGGTGGCACAGATACGCAGTATTTT.